This T cell receptor beta chain stems from a study of prognosis after radiotherapy for stage I lung cancer. This clonotype was seen only a few times. Possible read error: a much larger clone is one base away. Germline CDR1 is KGHDR and CDR2 is SFDVKD. This CDR3 spans 16 amino acids. TCR beta CDR3 amplification from genomic DNA was performed by two-round multiplex PCR. With primers specific to each TRBV and TRBJ gene, the first-round PCR was performed. TCRdb itself ran the multiplex PCR reads through MiXCR, one entry per CDR3 protein. This table has fewer than 30,000 distinct CDR3 sequences, 30% appearing once.

Here the sequenced sample was PBMCs, taken before or after stereotactic body radiation therapy (not recorded which). The rearrangement uses TRBV24-1 and TRBJ2-2; the match to TRBD1 covers 9 bases. The receptor's source is a donor over 45 with non-small cell lung cancer. CDR3 nucleotide sequence: TGTGTCACCAGTGATCCGGGACAGGGTACTACCGGGGAGCTGTTTTTT. This gives the protein CVTSDPGQGTTGELFF.